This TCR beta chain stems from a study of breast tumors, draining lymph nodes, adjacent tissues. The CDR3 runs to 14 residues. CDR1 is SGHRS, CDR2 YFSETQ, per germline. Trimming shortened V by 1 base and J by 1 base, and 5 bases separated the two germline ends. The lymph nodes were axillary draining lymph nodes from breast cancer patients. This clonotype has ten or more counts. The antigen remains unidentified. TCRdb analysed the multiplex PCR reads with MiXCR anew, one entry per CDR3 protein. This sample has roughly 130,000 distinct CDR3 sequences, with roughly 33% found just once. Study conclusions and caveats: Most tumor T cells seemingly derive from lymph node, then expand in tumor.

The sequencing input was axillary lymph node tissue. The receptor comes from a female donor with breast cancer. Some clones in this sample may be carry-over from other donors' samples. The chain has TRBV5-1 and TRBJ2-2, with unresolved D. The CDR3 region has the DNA TGCGCCAGCAGCTTGTCGCGGAACACCGGGGAGCTGTTTTTT. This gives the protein CASSLSRNTGELFF.